This record concerns one T cell receptor (beta chain) sequence. Antigen: not known. The data derive from a study of cytomegalovirus exposure and HLA in healthy donors. The study, taken as a whole, reports: Specificity of a few CMV-associated chains for CMV antigens was verified in vitro. Cytomegalovirus association was listed for approximately 160 TCR beta chains.

Researchers ran the PCR with 60 Vbeta and 13 Jbeta primers. TCRdb's copy holds only in-frame clones and misses some; the assay was immunoSEQ multiplex PCR. Of about 260,000 clones listed, 70% to 90% are singletons. Germline V gene lookup returns CDR1 MNHEY and CDR2 SMNVEV (reference sequence). This CDR3 is built from 17 residues. Trimming removed 5 bases at V and 8 bases at J, with 27 bases between. The sequence was collected from a woman aged 40 to 50 in good health and CMV-seropositive. Source material: PBMCs. The chain has TRBV27 and TRBJ1-2; a possible D gene is TRBD1 (6 bases). Here the CDR3 reads CASSITSSGTSKMGYTF. The CDR3 DNA is TGTGCCAGCAGTATAACGTCCTCCGGGACATCCAAGATGGGCTACACCTTC.